One sample yielded the 27 T cell receptor beta chains listed below, sequenced in a study of T cells and Merkel cell carcinoma outcomes. Profiling relied on immunoSEQ multiplex PCR, and the TCRdb table lists in-frame clones only, not all of them. The table has around 16,000 clones, 80% to 90% seen once. The sequenced material came from tumor tissue from Merkel cell carcinoma. These TCRs come from a human donor with Merkel cell carcinoma.

The rearrangement joins TRBV2 to TRBJ1-5; maybe TRBD1 (5 bases). CDR1 and CDR2 (germline): SNHLY, FYNNEI. Trimming stripped 4 bases from V and 7 bases from J, with 11 bases between. This CDR3 has 13 amino acids. The CDR3 here is CASSVGHRQPQHF. CDR3 DNA sequence: TGTGCCAGCAGTGTGGGGCACAGACAGCCCCAGCATTTT. Combining the CDR3 with reference TRBV2 and TRBJ1-5 gives the whole variable domain EPEVTQTPSHQVTQMGQEVILRCVPISNHLYFYWYRQILGQKVEFLVSFYNNEISEKSEIFDDQFSVERPDGSNFTLKIRSTKLEDSAMYFCASSVGHRQPQHFGDGTRLSIL.

The CDR3 here is CASSQSTGALATNEKLFF. CDR3 bases: TGCGCCAGCAGCCAATCGACAGGGGCCCTTGCAACTAATGAAAAACTGTTTTTT. V and J are TRBV4-1 and TRBJ1-4; 8 positions agree with TRBD1. V trimming: 2 bases; J trimming: 0 bases; junction bases outside the gene matches: 8. The CDR3 extends over 18 amino acids. Looked up from germline, CDR1 is MGHRA and CDR2 is YSYEKL.

The chain is built from TRBV5-1 and TRBJ1-2; possible D gene TRBD1, 6 bases. CDR1 is SGHRS and CDR2 is YFSETQ in the germline V gene. Trimming removed 0 bases from V and 2 bases from J, with 11 bases in between. The CDR3 runs 15 residues. CDR3 protein: CASSLDTGTNYGYTF. CDR3 DNA sequence: TGCGCCAGCAGCTTGGATACAGGGACGAACTATGGCTACACCTTC.

Relative to its sample, this clone is medium-sized. At the DNA level, this CDR3 is encoded by other sequences in the same sample as well. The J gene is TRBJ1-5, the V gene TRBV28; D call uncertain. This CDR3 has 12 residues. Germline loops: CDR1 MDHEN, CDR2 SYDVKM. Between the trimmed V and J ends, which lost 5 bases and 9 bases, there was a span of 11 bases. The CDR3 DNA is TGTGCCAGCAGTCCCCCACGCGGGCCCCAGCATTTT. Encoded protein: CASSPPRGPQHF.

The chain links TRBV7-2 to TRBJ1-1; 7 positions agree with TRBD1. With 5 bases clipped from V and 4 bases from J, the junction kept 4 bases outside the gene matches. CDR1 is SGHTA and CDR2 is FQGNSA in the germline V gene. The CDR3 spans 13 residues. CDR3 DNA: TGTGCCAGCAGCCTACCAGGGGGCACTGAAGCTTTCTTT. Its translation is CASSLPGGTEAFF.

This clone was detected only once. The gene calls are TRBV7-6 and TRBJ2-1; D may be TRBD1 (7 bases). This CDR3 comprises 13 residues. V lost 9 bases, J lost 5 bases, and 14 bases lay in between. Germline CDR1 SGHVS, CDR2 FNYEAQ. In DNA, the CDR3 is TGTGCCAGTGAGGAGGGGACAGACAATGAGCAGTTCTTC. The encoded protein is CASEEGTDNEQFF.

The J gene is TRBJ2-7, the V gene TRBV19; no reliable D call. The germline V gene encodes CDR1 LNHDA and CDR2 SQIVND (reference sequence). The CDR3 sequence is 13 residues long. Trimming removed 5 bases from V and 1 base from J, with 9 bases in between. CDR3 amino acids: CASSLTRSYEQYF. The CDR3 DNA is TGTGCCAGTAGTTTAACCAGATCCTACGAGCAGTACTTC.

The V call is TRBV10-3, the J call TRBJ2-7, with 9 bases fitting TRBD1. This CDR3 contains 14 residues. Germline values: CDR1 ENHRY, CDR2 SYGVKD. V dropped 4 bases and J dropped 0; count of bases not matched to a gene: 1. The CDR3 is CAISGTGVSYEQYF. The CDR3 DNA follows: TGTGCCATCAGTGGGACAGGGGTCTCCTACGAGCAGTACTTC.

The chain employs TRBV6-5 and TRBJ1-4, with D unresolved. Germline-derived CDR1 and CDR2 are MNHEY and SVGAGI. CDR3 length equals 14 residues. Trimming took 6 bases from V and 3 from J, leaving 11 bases between them. CDR3 sequence (DNA): TGTGCCAGCAGCCCTGGACGATCTAATGAAAAACTGTTTTTT. Protein sequence: CASSPGRSNEKLFF.

V usage is TRBV7-9 and J usage is TRBJ1-1; 7 bases line up with TRBD1. This CDR3 spans 15 amino acids. The germline V gene has CDR1 SEHNR and CDR2 FQNEAQ (reference sequence). V gave up 5 bases and J gave up 1 base; unmatched junction bases: 7. DNA for the CDR3: TGTGCCAGCAGCGAAACCGGGACAGCGAACACTGAAGCTTTCTTT. Translated: CASSETGTANTEAFF. Full variable domain (missing parts from reference TRBV7-9 and TRBJ1-1): DTGVSQNPRHKITKRGQNVTFRCDPISEHNRLYWYRQTLGQGPEFLTYFQNEAQLEKSRLLSDRFSAERPKGSFSTLEIQRTEQGDSAMYLCASSETGTANTEAFFGQGTRLTVV.

The V call is TRBV29-1, the J call TRBJ1-1; 10 positions agree with TRBD1. This CDR3 contains 17 residues. Trimming at V came to 1 base and at J to 3 bases, leaving 11 bases not matched to a gene. Looked up from germline, CDR1 is SQVTM and CDR2 is ANQGSEA. CDR3 nucleotides: TGCAGCGTTGAAGTCCACGGGACAGGGGTTGTTGACACTGAAGCTTTCTTT. It encodes CSVEVHGTGVVDTEAFF.

This clone has a handful of counts. The rearrangement uses TRBV30 and TRBJ1-2; D gene uncertain. With 2 bases removed from V and 8 bases from J, the gap between germline ends came to 15 bases. The CDR3 is 13 amino acids. Germline loops: CDR1 GTSNPN, CDR2 SVGIG (reference sequence). This CDR3 reads CAWSILLEDGYTF. The CDR3 bases are TGTGCCTGGAGTATACTCCTAGAGGACGGCTACACCTTC.

This rearrangement joins TRBV15 to TRBJ2-7; 8 bases align to TRBD1. Germline CDR1 is LNHNV and CDR2 is YYDKDF (reference sequence). Trimming at V came to 2 bases and at J to 3 bases, leaving 6 bases not matched to a gene. The CDR3 runs to 15 residues. CDR3 region: CATSRPGQGFYEQYF. The CDR3 coding sequence is TGTGCCACCAGCAGACCCGGACAGGGCTTCTACGAGCAGTACTTC.

This clone was recorded only once. Other DNA sequences from this sample encode an identical CDR3 as well. The V call is TRBV13, the J call TRBJ2-1; D possibly uses TRBD1 or TRBD2 (5 bases each). The V gene's germline CDR1 is PRHDT and CDR2 FYEKMQ (reference sequence). Trimming shortened V by 3 bases and J by 7 bases, and 13 bases separated the two germline ends. CDR3 length: 14 amino acids. The CDR3 DNA reads TGTGCCAGCAGCTTCCGGGACCGCAATAATGAGCAGTTCTTC. Translating it yields CASSFRDRNNEQFF.

The gene calls are TRBV19 and TRBJ2-2, with D possibly matching TRBD2 (5 bases). The CDR3 is made up of 14 amino acids. The V gene's germline CDR1 is LNHDA and CDR2 SQIVND (reference sequence). V lost 0 bases and J lost 6, with 8 bases in between. Written as DNA, the CDR3 is TGTGCCAGTAGTATAGATCCGGAGGCCGGGGAGCTGTTTTTT. It is translated as CASSIDPEAGELFF.

The V and J genes are TRBV10-2 and TRBJ2-7; D is unresolved. V lost 4 bases and J lost 3, with 7 bases in between. The CDR3 sequence is 12 residues long. Germline-derived CDR1 and CDR2 are WSHSY and SAAADI. Written as DNA, the CDR3 is TGCGCCAGCAGTGTACAAGGCTACGAGCAGTACTTC. Translation: CASSVQGYEQYF.

The V call is TRBV29-1, the J call TRBJ1-5, with D maybe TRBD1 (5 bases). V dropped 4 bases and J dropped 5 bases, with 15 bases sitting between them. The germline gives CDR1 SQVTM, CDR2 ANQGSEA. The CDR3 has 14 amino acids. The CDR3 DNA reads as TGCAGCGTTGTTGACAGTGGAATGGATCAGCCCCAGCATTTT. Its translation: CSVVDSGMDQPQHF.

The CDR3 is CASSRSPDTQYF. CDR3 coding DNA: TGTGCCAGTAGTAGGTCTCCGGATACGCAGTATTTT. The chain is built from TRBV19 and TRBJ2-3; unclear D gene. The CDR3 has 12 amino acids. V dropped 4 bases and J dropped 6 bases, with 8 bases sitting between them. Germline loops: CDR1 LNHDA, CDR2 SQIVND (reference sequence).

This clone has only one observation. The V and J genes are TRBV10-2 and TRBJ2-2; the match to TRBD2 covers 7 bases. Germline loops: CDR1 WSHSY, CDR2 SAAADI. The CDR3 consists of 15 residues. The V and J ends lost 8 bases and 0 bases, in that order; junction bases with no gene match: 6. The CDR3 region has the DNA TGCGCCAGCCTCAGAGCGGGGTCGAACACCGGGGAGCTGTTTTTT. Translating it yields CASLRAGSNTGELFF.

V usage is TRBV5-1 and J usage is TRBJ2-1; maybe TRBD2 (6 bases). Germline V gene sequence: CDR1 SGHRS, CDR2 YFSETQ. The CDR3 totals 16 residues. V was trimmed by 3 bases and J by 6 bases, leaving 19 bases between them. For the CDR3, the DNA is TGCGCCAGCAGCTCGCGGGACCCGACCCTGGCCAATGAGCAGTTCTTC. Protein: CASSSRDPTLANEQFF.

V and J are TRBV6-5 and TRBJ2-7, with D unresolved. V lost 5 bases to trimming and J lost 0 bases, with 11 bases between them. The CDR3 runs to 14 residues. From germline, CDR1 is MNHEY and CDR2 SVGAGI. The CDR3 region is CASSGLQSSYEQYF. As DNA, the CDR3 is TGTGCCAGCAGTGGTTTGCAGAGCTCCTACGAGCAGTACTTC.

The gene calls are TRBV5-5 and TRBJ2-7; D may be TRBD2 (6 bases). The CDR3 has 14 amino acids. CDR1 is SGHKS, CDR2 YYEKEE, per germline (reference sequence). Deletions cut 0 bases from V and 2 bases from J, with 9 bases between. Here the CDR3 reads CASSLELAAYEQYF. The CDR3 DNA reads TGTGCCAGCAGCTTGGAACTAGCAGCCTACGAGCAGTACTTC.

The rearrangement joins TRBV7-8 to TRBJ1-5; unclear D gene. Germline V lookup: CDR1 SGHVS, CDR2 FQNEAQ. The CDR3 has 13 residues. V lost 5 bases and J lost 3, with 8 bases in between. The CDR3: CASSVEVNQPQHF. CDR3 bases: TGTGCCAGCAGCGTAGAAGTCAATCAGCCCCAGCATTTT.

A remark on this clone: The junction departs from the called germline gene at one end, perhaps through a read error. V gene TRBV14 combines with J gene TRBJ1-2; no definite D call. This CDR3 comprises 17 residues. CDR1 is SGHDN and CDR2 is FVKESK in the germline V gene. The CDR3 spells CASSKEYKKGPNYGYTF. CDR3 nucleotides: TGTGCCAGCAGCAAAGAATATAAAAAGGGCCCCAACTATGGCTACACCTTC. Filled out from reference TRBV14 and TRBJ1-2, the complete variable domain reads EAGVTQFPSHSVIEKGQTVTLRCDPISGHDNLYWYRRVMGKEIKFLLHFVKESKQDESGMPNNRFLAERTGGTYSTLKVQPAELEDSGVYFCASSKEYKKGPNYGYTFGSGTRLTVV.

The J gene is TRBJ2-3, the V gene TRBV7-9; weak D call: TRBD2 (5 bases). CDR1 SEHNR and CDR2 FQNEAQ come from the germline V gene (reference sequence). The CDR3 runs to 14 residues. Trimming cost V 5 bases and J 3 bases, with 12 bases left between them. CDR3 coding DNA: TGTGCCAGCAGCATGACTTGGAGGACAGATACGCAGTATTTT. The encoded protein is CASSMTWRTDTQYF.

V usage is TRBV6-5 and J usage is TRBJ2-4; D not certain. The CDR3 contains 13 residues. Germline CDR1 and CDR2: MNHEY and SVGAGI. Trimming stripped 0 bases from V and 15 bases from J, with 15 bases between. The CDR3 nucleotides read TGTGCCAGCAGTTACTCGAAGGGCCAGCTCGTGTACTTC. Amino acid sequence: CASSYSKGQLVYF.

This clone was counted only a few times. The chain links TRBV19 to TRBJ1-1; no clear D. V was cut by 8 bases and J by 1 base, with 17 bases left in between. CDR1 LNHDA and CDR2 SQIVND come from the germline V gene (reference sequence). The CDR3 is 15 residues long. CDR3 in amino acids: CASALSRTGNTEAFF. The CDR3 region has the DNA TGTGCCAGTGCCCTTTCCCGGACGGGGAACACTGAAGCTTTCTTT. Full variable domain (rest looked up from reference TRBV19 and TRBJ1-1): DGGITQSPKYLFRKEGQNVTLSCEQNLNHDAMYWYRQDPGQGLRLIYYSQIVNDFQKGDIAEGYSVSREKKESFPLTVTSAQKNPTAFYLCASALSRTGNTEAFFGQGTRLTVV.